This is a list of T cell receptor beta chains from one sample in a study of cytomegalovirus exposure and HLA in healthy donors. Profiling relied on immunoSEQ multiplex PCR, and the TCRdb table lists in-frame clones only, not all of them. The sample shows around 100,000 clones, about three quarters of them seen only once. Sequencing input: PBMCs. These receptors originate from a male donor in good health and CMV-seropositive. The CDR3 runs from the conserved cysteine through the conserved F or W. D genes are given only for firm matches. A row's size may be missing; if present it is once, few, many or a size class.

clone size: NA; V gene: TRBV27; J gene: TRBJ1-2; D gene: NA; CDR3 DNA: TGTGCCACCCGGAGAGCCTATGGCTACACCTTC; CDR3 protein: CATRRAYGYTF
clone size: once; V gene: TRBV27; J gene: TRBJ2-3; D gene: TRBD2; CDR3 DNA: TGTGCCAGCAGTCCCGGGACTAGCACCTATCGAGATACGCAGTATTTT; CDR3 protein: CASSPGTSTYRDTQYF
clone size: few; V gene: TRBV5-1; J gene: TRBJ2-6; D gene: NA; CDR3 DNA: TGCGCCAGCAGCTCGAGCCGGGGCTCTGGGGCCAACGTCCTGACTTTC; CDR3 protein: CASSSSRGSGANVLTF
clone size: once; V gene: TRBV19; J gene: TRBJ2-5; D gene: NA; CDR3 DNA: TGTGCCAGTAGTATAGATGGGCCAGGCGTTCAAGAGACCCAGTACTTC; CDR3 protein: CASSIDGPGVQETQYF
clone size: few; V gene: TRBV27; J gene: TRBJ2-7; D gene: NA; CDR3 DNA: TGTGCCAGCAGTCCCCTGGGCCTTAGCTCCTACGAGCAGTACTTC; CDR3 protein: CASSPLGLSSYEQYF
clone size: NA; V gene: TRBV4-1; J gene: TRBJ2-7; D gene: NA; CDR3 DNA: TGCGCCAGCAGCCAGCTTCGAGGACTCGAGCAGTACTTC; CDR3 protein: CASSQLRGLEQYF
clone size: NA; V gene: TRBV28; J gene: TRBJ1-2; D gene: NA; CDR3 DNA: TGTGCCAGCAGGGAGGGAGACTATGGCTACACCTTC; CDR3 protein: CASREGDYGYTF
clone size: few; V gene: TRBV7-3; J gene: TRBJ2-4; D gene: NA; CDR3 DNA: TGTGCCAGCAGCAAACCCCCACAGGTTAGGGGGTTC; CDR3 protein: CASSKPPQVRGF
clone size: NA; V gene: TRBV7-6; J gene: TRBJ1-1; D gene: NA; CDR3 DNA: TGTGCCAGCAGCTTAGTACAGGAGGAAGCTTTCTTT; CDR3 protein: CASSLVQEEAFF
clone size: NA; V gene: TRBV28; J gene: TRBJ2-7; D gene: TRBD1; CDR3 DNA: TGTGCCAGCAGTTTAGGACAGGGGCGGCACGAGCAGTACTTC; CDR3 protein: CASSLGQGRHEQYF
clone size: NA; V gene: TRBV14; J gene: TRBJ1-2; D gene: NA; CDR3 DNA: TGTGCCAGCAGCCCGAGCGGGGGGTACCCTGGCTACACCTTC; CDR3 protein: CASSPSGGYPGYTF
clone size: NA; V gene: TRBV9; J gene: TRBJ2-1; D gene: TRBD1; CDR3 DNA: TGTGCCAGCAGCCTGAGCGGGACAGGGTATGTGAATGAGCAGTTCTTC; CDR3 protein: CASSLSGTGYVNEQFF
clone size: NA; V gene: TRBV7-2; J gene: TRBJ2-7; D gene: NA; CDR3 DNA: TGTGCCAGCAAAAAAGAGAGCCGGCGGGACGAGCAGTACTTC; CDR3 protein: CASKKESRRDEQYF
clone size: few; V gene: TRBV28; J gene: TRBJ2-7; D gene: TRBD2; CDR3 DNA: TGTGCCAGCAGCACCTCTAGCGGTTCCTACGAGCAGTACTTC; CDR3 protein: CASSTSSGSYEQYF
clone size: NA; V gene: TRBV18; J gene: TRBJ2-2; D gene: NA; CDR3 DNA: TGTGCCAGCTCAACAACGAACACCGGGGAGCTGTTTTTT; CDR3 protein: CASSTTNTGELFF
clone size: NA; V gene: TRBV5-4; J gene: TRBJ1-2; D gene: TRBD1; CDR3 DNA: TGTGCCAGCAGCTTGGGGCAGGGGGCCTGGGGCTACACCTTC; CDR3 protein: CASSLGQGAWGYTF
clone size: NA; V gene: TRBV25-1; J gene: TRBJ1-1; D gene: NA; CDR3 DNA: TGTGCCAGCAGTGACGATTATCTCGGAGGCACTGAAGCTTTCTTT; CDR3 protein: CASSDDYLGGTEAFF
clone size: NA; V gene: TRBV29-1; J gene: TRBJ2-1; D gene: NA; CDR3 DNA: TGCAGCGTTTTAGTGAGGGTCGACAATGAGCAGTTCTTC; CDR3 protein: CSVLVRVDNEQFF
clone size: NA; V gene: TRBV5-1; J gene: TRBJ2-3; D gene: NA; CDR3 DNA: TGCGCCAGCAGCTTGGGTCCTGTTAGCACAGATACGCAGTATTTT; CDR3 protein: CASSLGPVSTDTQYF
clone size: once; V gene: TRBV18; J gene: TRBJ1-5; D gene: TRBD1; CDR3 DNA: TGTGCCAGCTCACCACAGGGGGCTGGGCAGCCCCAGCATTTT; CDR3 protein: CASSPQGAGQPQHF
clone size: NA; V gene: TRBV7-3; J gene: TRBJ2-1; D gene: TRBD1; CDR3 DNA: TGTGCCAGCAGCTCCCGGACAGGGATAGGCAATGAGCAGTTCTTC; CDR3 protein: CASSSRTGIGNEQFF
clone size: few; V gene: TRBV5-5; J gene: TRBJ2-1; D gene: NA; CDR3 DNA: TGTGCCAGCAGCTTGGGCCTATACAGGGTCCGAACTAATTCCTACAATGAGCAGTTCTTC; CDR3 protein: CASSLGLYRVRTNSYNEQFF
clone size: few; V gene: TRBV28; J gene: TRBJ1-1; D gene: TRBD1; CDR3 DNA: TGTGCCAGCAGCTCCCCCGGGACAGGGGACACTGAAGCTTTCTTT; CDR3 protein: CASSSPGTGDTEAFF
clone size: NA; V gene: TRBV28; J gene: TRBJ2-7; D gene: TRBD1; CDR3 DNA: TGTGCCAGCAATCTTGGGACAGGGGGTAACGAGCAGTACTTC; CDR3 protein: CASNLGTGGNEQYF
clone size: few; V gene: TRBV7-3; J gene: TRBJ2-6; D gene: NA; CDR3 DNA: TGTGCCAGCAGCCCATCGGGACAAAACTCTGGGGCCAACGTCCTGACTTTC; CDR3 protein: CASSPSGQNSGANVLTF
clone size: NA; V gene: TRBV10-3; J gene: TRBJ1-5; D gene: TRBD1; CDR3 DNA: TGTGCCATCAGTGAGGCCAGGACAGGACTTAGCAATCAGCCCCAGCATTTT; CDR3 protein: CAISEARTGLSNQPQHF
clone size: NA; V gene: TRBV5-1; J gene: TRBJ1-4; D gene: NA; CDR3 DNA: TGCGCCAGCAGCTGGGGGGAACGGGCTAATGAAAAACTGTTTTTT; CDR3 protein: CASSWGERANEKLFF
clone size: NA; V gene: TRBV7-8; J gene: TRBJ2-3; D gene: NA; CDR3 DNA: TGTGCCAGCAGCTTAGGGGTGAGGGGGGGGGATACGCAGTATTTT; CDR3 protein: CASSLGVRGGDTQYF
clone size: NA; V gene: TRBV6-1; J gene: TRBJ2-2; D gene: NA; CDR3 DNA: TGTGCCAGCAGTGAAAAGGGGCTATCGAACACCGGGGAGCTGTTTTTT; CDR3 protein: CASSEKGLSNTGELFF
clone size: NA; V gene: TRBV28; J gene: TRBJ2-7; D gene: TRBD1; CDR3 DNA: TGTGCCAGCAGTGTCGGGACAGGACAGCCCTCCTACGAGCAGTACTTC; CDR3 protein: CASSVGTGQPSYEQYF
clone size: NA; V gene: TRBV7-9; J gene: TRBJ1-1; D gene: NA; CDR3 DNA: TGTGCCCTAGACGGCCGTCAGGGCACGCGGAACACTGAAGCTTTCTTT; CDR3 protein: CALDGRQGTRNTEAFF
clone size: NA; V gene: TRBV5-4; J gene: TRBJ2-1; D gene: NA; CDR3 DNA: TGTGCCAGCAGCAAGGGGGGGGCCGGCAATGAGCAGTTCTTC; CDR3 protein: CASSKGGAGNEQFF
clone size: NA; V gene: TRBV9; J gene: TRBJ2-3; D gene: NA; CDR3 DNA: TGTGCCAGCAGCGTAGGGCCCTGGACAGCCGATCAAGCAGATACGCAGTATTTT; CDR3 protein: CASSVGPWTADQADTQYF
clone size: NA; V gene: TRBV9; J gene: TRBJ2-1; D gene: TRBD1; CDR3 DNA: TGTGCCAGCAGCGTAGACAGGGGGAATGAGCAGTTCTTC; CDR3 protein: CASSVDRGNEQFF
clone size: NA; V gene: TRBV19; J gene: TRBJ1-1; D gene: NA; CDR3 DNA: TGTGCCAGTAGTACGGTGGGACACCTGAACACTGAAGCTTTCTTT; CDR3 protein: CASSTVGHLNTEAFF
clone size: NA; V gene: TRBV19; J gene: TRBJ1-2; D gene: NA; CDR3 DNA: TGTGCCAGTAGAGCTCTGAACTATGGCTACACCTTC; CDR3 protein: CASRALNYGYTF
clone size: NA; V gene: TRBV5-1; J gene: TRBJ1-1; D gene: NA; CDR3 DNA: TGCGCCAGCAGGGAATTCACAGGCTCGCGTCCTGAAGCTTTCTTT; CDR3 protein: CASREFTGSRPEAFF
clone size: NA; V gene: TRBV10-2; J gene: TRBJ1-4; D gene: NA; CDR3 DNA: TGCGCCAGCCGCGAGGGAGGTTCGGGCGAAAAACTGTTTTTT; CDR3 protein: CASREGGSGEKLFF
clone size: once; V gene: TRBV6-5; J gene: TRBJ1-3; D gene: NA; CDR3 DNA: TGTGCCAGCAGTAGGACAGACTCTGGAAACACCATATATTTT; CDR3 protein: CASSRTDSGNTIYF
clone size: NA; V gene: TRBV19; J gene: TRBJ2-5; D gene: TRBD2; CDR3 DNA: TGTGCCAGTAGTACCACCGGGACTAGGGAGACCCAGTACTTC; CDR3 protein: CASSTTGTRETQYF
clone size: NA; V gene: TRBV6-1; J gene: TRBJ2-7; D gene: NA; CDR3 DNA: TGTGCCAGCAGTGAATGGTTTGGGCAGGGCTACGAGCAGTACTTC; CDR3 protein: CASSEWFGQGYEQYF
clone size: NA; V gene: TRBV5-6; J gene: TRBJ2-3; D gene: TRBD2; CDR3 DNA: TGTGCCAGCAGCTTGGAAGTAGCGGGGGGGCGGGATACGCAGTATTTT; CDR3 protein: CASSLEVAGGRDTQYF
clone size: NA; V gene: TRBV5-1; J gene: TRBJ2-7; D gene: TRBD2; CDR3 DNA: TGCGCCAGCAGTCCTACTAGCGGACAAAGAGAGCAGTACTTC; CDR3 protein: CASSPTSGQREQYF
clone size: few; V gene: TRBV10-2; J gene: TRBJ2-1; D gene: TRBD2; CDR3 DNA: TGCGCCAGCAGTGCACTAGCGGGGGGAGGTGAGCAGTTCTTC; CDR3 protein: CASSALAGGGEQFF
clone size: NA; V gene: TRBV30; J gene: TRBJ1-2; D gene: NA; CDR3 DNA: TGTGCCTGGAGCCGAGAGACAGGTCGGGTTGGCTACACCTTC; CDR3 protein: CAWSRETGRVGYTF
clone size: NA; V gene: TRBV7-9; J gene: TRBJ1-1; D gene: NA; CDR3 DNA: TGTGCCAGCAGCTTAGGCGGGGCAGGGCGGACTGAAGCTTTCTTT; CDR3 protein: CASSLGGAGRTEAFF
clone size: NA; V gene: TRBV15; J gene: TRBJ2-2; D gene: NA; CDR3 DNA: TGTGCCACCAGCATTGGCCTGGGCAGGAAGACGAACACCGGGGAGCTGTTTTTT; CDR3 protein: CATSIGLGRKTNTGELFF
clone size: NA; V gene: TRBV9; J gene: TRBJ2-3; D gene: TRBD2; CDR3 DNA: TGTGCCAGCAGCGTAGAAGGGACTAGCGGGGGGAGCACAGATACGCAGTATTTT; CDR3 protein: CASSVEGTSGGSTDTQYF
clone size: NA; V gene: TRBV5-1; J gene: TRBJ2-1; D gene: TRBD2; CDR3 DNA: TGCGCCAGCAGCTTGGAGACTAGCGCCTACAATGAGCAGTTCTTC; CDR3 protein: CASSLETSAYNEQFF
clone size: NA; V gene: TRBV30; J gene: TRBJ1-5; D gene: NA; CDR3 DNA: TGTGCCTGGAGGGACGGGGGGCCATATAGCAATCAGCCCCAGCATTTT; CDR3 protein: CAWRDGGPYSNQPQHF
clone size: NA; V gene: TRBV18; J gene: TRBJ2-1; D gene: TRBD2; CDR3 DNA: TGTGCCAGCTCACCGGGGATCGGCGGGAGTGCCTACAATGAGCAGTTCTTC; CDR3 protein: CASSPGIGGSAYNEQFF